This record concerns one T cell receptor (beta chain) sequence. V was trimmed by 3 bases and J by 3 bases, leaving 4 bases between them. Germline values: CDR1 SEHNR, CDR2 FQNEAQ (reference sequence). There are 12 residues in the CDR3. The data were obtained in a study of technical replicates of blood from a few donors. TCRdb's table, derived via immunoSEQ multiplex PCR, lists solely in-frame clones and lacks some. Of approximately 84,000 clones in the sample, roughly 98% were seen once. This chain links TRBV7-9 with TRBJ2-3, with no clear D. This clonotype was sampled from a human donor in good health. Material for sequencing was T cells isolated from PBMCs. CDR3 coding DNA: TGTGCCAGCAGCTTTCCGACAGATACGCAGTATTTT. Its translation: CASSFPTDTQYF.